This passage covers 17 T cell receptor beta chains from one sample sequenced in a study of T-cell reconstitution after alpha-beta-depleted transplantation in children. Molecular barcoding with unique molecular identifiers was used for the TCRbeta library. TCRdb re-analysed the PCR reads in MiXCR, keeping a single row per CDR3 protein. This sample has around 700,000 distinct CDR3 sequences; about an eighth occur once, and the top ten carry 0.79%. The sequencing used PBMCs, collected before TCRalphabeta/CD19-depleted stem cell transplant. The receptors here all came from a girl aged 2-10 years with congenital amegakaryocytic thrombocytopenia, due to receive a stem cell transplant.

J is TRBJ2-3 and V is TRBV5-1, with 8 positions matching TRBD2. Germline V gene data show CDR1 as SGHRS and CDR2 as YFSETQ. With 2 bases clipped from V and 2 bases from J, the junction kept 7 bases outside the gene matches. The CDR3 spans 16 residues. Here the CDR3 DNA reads TGCGCCAGCAGCTTCGCCGAGACTAGCGCCACAGATACGCAGTATTTT. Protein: CASSFAETSATDTQYF.

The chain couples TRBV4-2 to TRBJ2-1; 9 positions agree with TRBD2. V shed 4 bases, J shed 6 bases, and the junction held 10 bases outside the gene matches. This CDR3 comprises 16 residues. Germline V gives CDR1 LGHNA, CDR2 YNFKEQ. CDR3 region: CASSPPNERGVNEQFF. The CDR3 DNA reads TGTGCCAGCAGCCCCCCGAACGAGCGGGGGGTCAATGAGCAGTTCTTC.

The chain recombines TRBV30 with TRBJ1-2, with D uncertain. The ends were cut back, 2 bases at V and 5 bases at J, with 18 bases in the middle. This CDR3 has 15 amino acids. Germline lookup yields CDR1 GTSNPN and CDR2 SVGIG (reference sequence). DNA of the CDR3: TGTGCCTGGAGTATAACCGGCCCGGGGAGTTATGGCTACACCTTC. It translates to CAWSITGPGSYGYTF.

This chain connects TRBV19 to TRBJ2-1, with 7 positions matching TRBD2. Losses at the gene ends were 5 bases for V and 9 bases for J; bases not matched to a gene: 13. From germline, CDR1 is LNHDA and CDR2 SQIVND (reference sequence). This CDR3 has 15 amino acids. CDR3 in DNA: TGTGCCAGTAGTGTATCCCGGGACTACGCCCCTGAGCAGTTCTTC. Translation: CASSVSRDYAPEQFF.

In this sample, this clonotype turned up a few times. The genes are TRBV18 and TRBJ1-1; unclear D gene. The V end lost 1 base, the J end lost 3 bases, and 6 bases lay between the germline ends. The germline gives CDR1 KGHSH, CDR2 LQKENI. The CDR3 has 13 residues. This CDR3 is CASSPQTDTEAFF. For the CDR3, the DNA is TGTGCCAGCTCACCACAAACAGACACTGAAGCTTTCTTT.

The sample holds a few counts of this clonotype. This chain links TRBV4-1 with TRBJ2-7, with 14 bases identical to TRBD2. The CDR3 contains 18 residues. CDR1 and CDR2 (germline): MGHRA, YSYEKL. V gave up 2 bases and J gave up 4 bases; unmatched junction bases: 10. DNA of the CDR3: TGCGCCAGCAGCCAAAACCAGGGACTAGCGGGAGCTCAATACGAGCAGTACTTC. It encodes CASSQNQGLAGAQYEQYF.

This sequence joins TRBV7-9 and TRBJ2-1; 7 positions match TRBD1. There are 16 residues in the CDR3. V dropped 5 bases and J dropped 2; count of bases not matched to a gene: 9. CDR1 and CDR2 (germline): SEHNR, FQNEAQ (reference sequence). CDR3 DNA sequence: TGTGCCAGCAGCCCATGGGAAGGGGGCGCCTACAATGAGCAGTTCTTC. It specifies CASSPWEGGAYNEQFF.

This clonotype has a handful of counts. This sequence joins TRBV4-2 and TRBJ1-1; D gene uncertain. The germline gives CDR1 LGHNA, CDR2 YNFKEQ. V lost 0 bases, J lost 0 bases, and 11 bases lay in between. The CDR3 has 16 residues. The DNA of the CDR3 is TGTGCCAGCAGCCAAGATAACCTCGGCATGAACACTGAAGCTTTCTTT. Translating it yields CASSQDNLGMNTEAFF.

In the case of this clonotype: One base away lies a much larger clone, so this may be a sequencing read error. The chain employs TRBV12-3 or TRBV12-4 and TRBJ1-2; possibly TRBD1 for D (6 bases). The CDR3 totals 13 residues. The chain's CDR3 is CASSLGAGDGYAF. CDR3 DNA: TGTGCCAGCAGCCTAGGGGCAGGGGATGGCTACGCCTTC.

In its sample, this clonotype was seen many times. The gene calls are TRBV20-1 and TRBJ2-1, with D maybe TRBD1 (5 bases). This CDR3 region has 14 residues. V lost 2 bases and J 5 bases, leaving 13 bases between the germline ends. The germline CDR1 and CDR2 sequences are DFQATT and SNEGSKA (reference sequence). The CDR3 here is CSARSRAIDNEQFF. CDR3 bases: TGCAGTGCTAGAAGCAGGGCGATAGACAATGAGCAGTTCTTC.

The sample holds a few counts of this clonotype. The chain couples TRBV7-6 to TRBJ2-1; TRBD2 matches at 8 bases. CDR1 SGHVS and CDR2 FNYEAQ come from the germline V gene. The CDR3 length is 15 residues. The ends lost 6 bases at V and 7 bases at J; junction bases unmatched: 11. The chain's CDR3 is CASSTETRGANEQFF. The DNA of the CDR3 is TGTGCCAGCAGTACCGAGACGCGGGGGGCTAATGAGCAGTTCTTC. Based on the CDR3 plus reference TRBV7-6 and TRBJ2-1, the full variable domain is GAGVSQSPRYKVTKRGQDVALRCDPISGHVSLYWYRQALGQGPEFLTYFNYEAQQDKSGLPNDRFSAERPEGSISTLTIQRTEQRDSAMYRCASSTETRGANEQFFGPGTRLTVL.

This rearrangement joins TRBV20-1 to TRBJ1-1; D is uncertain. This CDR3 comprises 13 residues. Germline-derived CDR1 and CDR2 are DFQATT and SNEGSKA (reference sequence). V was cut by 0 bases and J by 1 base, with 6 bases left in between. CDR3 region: CSARDAQNTEAFF. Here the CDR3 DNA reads TGCAGTGCTAGAGATGCCCAGAACACTGAAGCTTTCTTT.

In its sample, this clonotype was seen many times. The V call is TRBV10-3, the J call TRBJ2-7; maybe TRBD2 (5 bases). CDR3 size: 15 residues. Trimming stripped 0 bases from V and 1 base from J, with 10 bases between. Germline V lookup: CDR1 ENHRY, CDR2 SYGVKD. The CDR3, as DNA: TGTGCCATCAGTGAGTCTAGGACTGTTTCCTACGAGCAGTACTTC. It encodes CAISESRTVSYEQYF.

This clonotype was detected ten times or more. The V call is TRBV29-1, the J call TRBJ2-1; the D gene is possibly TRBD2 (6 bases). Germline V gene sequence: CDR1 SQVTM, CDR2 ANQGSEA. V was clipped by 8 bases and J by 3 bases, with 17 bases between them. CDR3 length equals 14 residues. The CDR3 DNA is TGCAGCTTAACAGCGGGTGGGGGCTACAATGAGCAGTTCTTC. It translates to CSLTAGGGYNEQFF.

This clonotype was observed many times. The CDR3 coding sequence is TGCGCCAGCAGTGAGTCTGTTAGTGTTGAGCAGTTCTTC. It is translated as CASSESVSVEQFF. The V call is TRBV10-2, the J call TRBJ2-1; D remains ambiguous. The germline CDR1 and CDR2 sequences are WSHSY and SAAADI. Trimming shortened V by 0 bases and J by 9 bases, and 9 bases separated the two germline ends. This CDR3 spans 13 amino acids.

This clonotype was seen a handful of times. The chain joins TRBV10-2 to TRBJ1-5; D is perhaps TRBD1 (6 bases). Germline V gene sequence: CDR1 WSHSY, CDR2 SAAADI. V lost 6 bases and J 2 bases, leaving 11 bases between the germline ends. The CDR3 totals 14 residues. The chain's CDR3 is CASSVRQGNQPQHF. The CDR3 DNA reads TGCGCCAGCAGCGTCCGACAGGGCAATCAGCCCCAGCATTTT.

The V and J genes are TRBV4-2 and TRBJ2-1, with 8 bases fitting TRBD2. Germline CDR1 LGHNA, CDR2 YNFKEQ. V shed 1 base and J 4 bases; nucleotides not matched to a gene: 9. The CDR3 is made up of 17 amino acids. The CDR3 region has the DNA TGTGCCAGCAGCCAAGGGGGGTCGGGAGGGTCATACAATGAGCAGTTCTTC. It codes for CASSQGGSGGSYNEQFF.